This T cell receptor (beta chain) was identified in a study of liver allograft versus peripheral blood T cells (TCRdb year 2020). Broadly, across the study: In liver transplant recipients, the study looked at T cell receptor repertoires in the peripheral blood and set them against the repertoires found within the transplanted livers. What the authors observed across the whole study: The T cell receptor repertoires within liver allografts were reported to be different from the T cell receptor repertoires detected in peripheral blood.

These reads were obtained on an Illumina MiSeq. Clones were called with MiXCR by TCRdb after fastp trimmed the public reads at Q25, and only in-frame beta chains were retained. Rows are unified per CDR3 protein, each entry keeping the most common DNA and genes. In all, the sample holds fewer than 15,000 distinct CDR3 sequences, and around 18% of those were seen once. Of the sample, about 12% falls within the top ten clones. CDR1 SEHNR and CDR2 FQNEAQ are derived from the germline V gene (reference sequence). The CDR3 runs 12 residues from the cysteine to the phenylalanine. Solely the CDR3 DNA is kept, with 36 bases framed from the first base. Ends trimmed: V by 8 bases, J by 6 bases; bases unmatched to a gene: 4. This clonotype has more than one count but fewer than ten. This receptor's antigen is unknown. No much larger clone is present one base from it, and per-base qualities are unavailable.

The sequence is built from TRBV7-9 and TRBJ1-5; 7 nucleotides in the junction match TRBD1. The TCR comes from a human patient who had a liver transplant. Where a transplant has occurred, the graft donor may have supplied some of the T cells. The CDR3 has the sequence CASSQGRQPQHF. DNA sequence: TGTGCCAGCTCACAGGGGCGTCAGCCCCAGCATTTT.